One T cell receptor (beta chain) is described in this entry. Its antigen remains unknown. In each case, RNA was isolated and then reverse transcribed into cDNA as the sequencing template. Measured with immunoSEQ multiplex PCR; TCRdb has only the in-frame clones, and not every one. The table lists 150,000 or so clones, less than 75% of them singletons. The data are from a study of CD8+ T cells in alopecia areata. Study-wide results and caveats: More clonal than normal scalp was lesional scalp, particularly alopecia totalis/universalis.

Patients with alopecia areata provided lesional scalp punch biopsies as well as peripheral blood. The J segment lost 2 bases and the V segment lost 6 bases, leaving 9 bases of the junction unmatched. This CDR3 spans 15 amino acids. Germline CDR1 is SGHTA and CDR2 is FQGNSA. This receptor was identified in a human donor with alopecia areata. This specimen was CD8+ T cells sorted from blood, taken at week 0. The rearrangement uses TRBV7-2 and TRBJ1-2; the match to TRBD1 covers 7 bases. CDR3 protein: CASSPDRAQNYGYTF. DNA of the CDR3: TGTGCCAGCAGTCCAGACAGGGCCCAAAACTATGGCTACACCTTC.